The present T cell receptor beta chain was sequenced within a study of T cells expressing NK-cell markers. The CDR3 covers 16 residues. TCRdb processed the 5' RACE reads again and assigns one entry to each CDR3 protein, with no DNA. The sample yields about 460,000 distinct CDR3 sequences, of which the top ten take up more than 1.4%. This chain uses TRBV12-3 or TRBV12-4 with TRBJ2-2; there is no DNA to check the TCRdb D call of TRBD2. Sequencing was performed on blood T cells: a sorted CD56 or NKG2C T cell subset, CD4+ or CD8+ T cells, or bulk PBMC T cells (not recorded which). The sequence derives from a woman between 50 and 59 years old in good health. CDR3: CASRGGGLAEGGELFF.